Below, one TCR beta chain is given with its context. The antigen remains unidentified. TCRdb keeps only in-frame clones here, not all; method: immunoSEQ multiplex PCR. The table has 50,000 to 65,000 clones, 81% seen once. The V gene lost 1 base and the J gene lost 1 base, with 7 bases spanning the gap. CDR1 MNHNS and CDR2 SASEGT come from the germline V gene. The CDR3 totals 14 residues. This record comes from a study of OX40 agonist ivuxolimab in advanced cancers. The wider study: Dosing consisted of intravenous ivuxolimab at 0.01 to 10 mg/kg every 2 weeks. Study results and caveats: The study did not work out the antigen specificity of the expanded peripheral T cells. Circulating CD4+ and CD8+ T cells showed clonal expansion by week 6 at 0.1 to 3.0 mg/kg. Some of the lowest clonal expansion was seen in partial responders at 0.1-3.0 mg/kg.

The sequencing used CD4+ or CD8+ T cells sorted from blood, collected in a trial of the OX40 agonist ivuxolimab. The chain joins TRBV6-1 to TRBJ1-1, with D hard to call. This receptor was identified in an adult with an advanced solid tumor such as melanoma, head and neck, liver or kidney cancer. The CDR3 loop is CASSEVSWNTEAFF. The CDR3 bases are TGTGCCAGCAGTGAAGTAAGTTGGAACACTGAAGCTTTCTTT.